This T cell receptor beta chain derives from a study of beta chain features in type 1 diabetes. The whole isolated RNA underwent reverse transcription, so sequencing captured expressed TCRB transcripts. Libraries were prepared by immunoSEQ multiplex PCR; TCRdb keeps only in-frame clonotypes and omits some of them. The sample contains about 130,000 clones, around 9% of which appear only once. Findings and limits, study-wide: Shorter templates might be favored by PCR, and equally so in patients and in controls. Across all four CD4+ subsets, people with type 1 diabetes showed modestly shorter TCRB CDR3s.

The sample holds a few counts of this clone. Its antigen is still unknown. The CDR3 is 11 amino acids. Germline CDR1 GTSNPN, CDR2 SVGIG (reference sequence). Trimming took 4 bases from V and 5 from J, leaving 8 bases between them. The sample comprised central memory CD4+ T cells from blood. This TCR came from a man younger than 45 with type 1 diabetes. V and J are TRBV30 and TRBJ2-5; D is ambiguous. CDR3 nucleotides: TGTGCCTGGACAGGTGGCGAGACCCAGTACTTC. It translates to CAWTGGETQYF.